This TCR beta chain was observed in a study of preoperative IRX-2 immunotherapy in early breast cancer. Only in-frame clones appear in the TCRdb table, and some are missing; sequencing was by immunoSEQ multiplex PCR. The sample consists of roughly 45,000 clones, 85% to 95% of them appearing once. CDR1 SQVTM and CDR2 ANQGSEA come from the germline V gene. The CDR3 runs 12 residues. Trimming removed 5 bases at V and 3 bases at J, with 8 bases between. Specified treatment: preoperative locoregional IRX-2 cytokine immunotherapy. Samples came from a phase Ib trial of preoperative locoregional IRX-2 cytokine immunotherapy.

The chain links TRBV29-1 to TRBJ2-1, with unresolved D. Source: tumor tissue, taken after IRX-2 immunotherapy. The clonotype was recovered from a human donor with breast cancer. CDR3 DNA: TGCAGCGTTAGCGTGAACTACAATGAGCAGTTCTTC. Its protein product is CSVSVNYNEQFF.